Included here is one TCR beta chain sequence, with context. V lost 5 bases, J lost 2 bases, and 8 bases lay in between. In germline, CDR1 is MNHEY, CDR2 SVGAGI. The length of the CDR3 is 13 residues. These data are taken from a study of blood T cell repertoires in COVID-19. Study context: Samples came from the United States, Italy and Spain, spanning acute and convalescent COVID-19. T cells, B-cell-depleted T cells, or PBMCs provided the cDNA or gDNA that served as material.

Which cohort a participant joined came from the clinical history participants gave. Original handling: Amplification of reference gene primers provided the estimated nucleated cell counts. TCRdb's table, derived via immunoSEQ multiplex PCR, lists solely in-frame clones and lacks some. That table is the source of V, J and clone size, and D and trimming were worked out from the DNA. This table has under 200,000 clones, about four fifths appearing once. This clonotype was sampled from a man aged 50 to 59 who had recovered from COVID-19. Sequencing used PBMCs or T cells enriched from blood (not recorded which). The chain employs TRBV6-5 and TRBJ2-3; weak D call: TRBD1 (5 bases). CDR3 in DNA: TGTGCCAGCAGTCGACAGTTCACAGATACGCAGTATTTT. Protein sequence: CASSRQFTDTQYF.